This record covers a single T cell receptor beta chain. Its antigen is as yet unknown. The data were taken from a study of T cells expressing NK-cell markers. Study-wide context: Within the sequenced cohort of eight donors, seven exhibited HCMV seropositivity and one was seronegative.

This CDR3 spans 15 amino acids. Germline V gene data show CDR1 as SQVTM and CDR2 as ANQGSEA. TCRdb reworked the 5' RACE reads into one entry per CDR3 protein, no DNA. With approximately 150,000 distinct CDR3 sequences in the sample, the ten largest clones hold roughly an eighth. Study outcomes and limitations: These same clonotypes (in several donors) also led the CD3+CD56-NKG2C+ fraction. The contribution of dominant NKG2C+ clonotypes to CD8+ T cells in about six donors was roughly 1.0-7.5%.

Source material: blood T cells: a sorted CD56 or NKG2C T cell subset, CD4+ or CD8+ T cells, or bulk PBMC T cells (not recorded which). The chain links TRBV29-1 to TRBJ2-7. The source is a man between 18 and 29 years old in good health. The CDR3 protein is CSVVSVDRSSYEQYF.